The 11 T cell receptor beta chains presented below share a single source sample, sequenced in a study of T cells in Graves' hyperthyroidism and ophthalmopathy. Amplification yielded TCR beta CDR3 regions, with RNA transcripts as the source. The HTBI primer set drove a first-round RT-PCR of the TCR CDR3. TCRdb fed the multiplex PCR reads into MiXCR, producing one record per CDR3 protein. The sample comprises approximately 24,000 distinct CDR3 sequences, about 49% of which are singletons, and roughly 26% rests with the top ten. Sequenced sample: blood. These TCRs come from a woman aged 40 to 49 with Graves' hyperthyroidism that later progressed to Graves' ophthalmopathy.

This chain joins TRBV19 and TRBJ2-1; D unclear. Germline V gene sequence: CDR1 LNHDA, CDR2 SQIVND (reference sequence). This CDR3 spans 13 amino acids. The V end was cut by 5 bases, the J end by 5 bases, with 10 bases between. As DNA, the CDR3 is TGTGCCAGTAGTTGGACCAAAGACAATGAGCAGTTCTTC. This sequence encodes CASSWTKDNEQFF. Looking up the rest from reference TRBV19 and TRBJ2-1 gives the full variable domain: DGGITQSPKYLFRKEGQNVTLSCEQNLNHDAMYWYRQDPGQGLRLIYYSQIVNDFQKGDIAEGYSVSREKKESFPLTVTSAQKNPTAFYLCASSWTKDNEQFFGPGTRLTVL.

This clonotype was seen a single time. The chain couples TRBV19 to TRBJ1-2; D is possibly TRBD1 (5 bases). Germline values: CDR1 LNHDA, CDR2 SQIVND (reference sequence). Between the trimmed V and J ends, which lost 2 bases and 5 bases, there was a span of 9 bases. The CDR3 is 13 residues long. The CDR3 region is CASSIQGLYGYTF. For the CDR3, the DNA is TGTGCCAGTAGTATACAGGGATTGTATGGCTACACCTTC.

This sequence joins TRBV7-3 and TRBJ2-3, with TRBD2 matching over 13 bases. Germline assignment: CDR1 SGHTA and CDR2 FQGTGA. The CDR3 loop spans 15 amino acids. V shed 5 bases, J shed 11 bases, and the junction held 10 bases outside the gene matches. The CDR3, as DNA: TGTGCCAGCAGCCCCAAAGGCGGGACTAGCGGGATGCAGTATTTT. Its translation is CASSPKGGTSGMQYF. The whole variable domain, remainder taken from reference TRBV7-3 and TRBJ2-3, is GAGVSQTPSNKVTEKGKYVELRCDPISGHTALYWYRQSLGQGPEFLIYFQGTGAADDSGLPNDRFFAVRPEGSVSTLKIQRTERGDSAVYLCASSPKGGTSGMQYFGPGTRLTVL.

This clonotype was observed once. The J gene is TRBJ2-1, the V gene TRBV6-6; TRBD2 matches at 11 bases. Looked up from germline, CDR1 is MNHNY and CDR2 is SVGAGI (reference sequence). V shed 7 bases, J shed 9 bases, and the junction held 2 bases outside the gene matches. The CDR3 spans 12 residues. In DNA form, the CDR3 reads TGTGCCAGCACTAGCGGGAGGTTTGAGCAGTTCTTC. Its protein product is CASTSGRFEQFF.

By frequency in the sample, this clonotype is medium-sized. The rearrangement joins TRBV7-3 to TRBJ2-2; D may be TRBD1 or TRBD2 (5 bases each). CDR3 size: 13 residues. V dropped 5 bases and J dropped 9 bases, with 13 bases sitting between them. CDR1 is SGHTA and CDR2 is FQGTGA in the germline V gene. CDR3 protein: CASSLRTGRELFF. In DNA form, the CDR3 reads TGTGCCAGCAGCCTTAGAACGGGACGGGAGCTGTTTTTT.

Ten or more counts support this clonotype. The chain carries TRBV3-1 and TRBJ1-1; weak D call: TRBD1 (6 bases). CDR1 and CDR2 from the germline V gene are LGHDT and YNNKEL (reference sequence). The CDR3 is 14 residues long. V gave up 7 bases and J gave up 6 bases, with 18 bases separating them. The CDR3: CASTRGAGDSEAFF. CDR3 bases: TGTGCCAGCACGCGGGGGGCCGGGGATTCTGAAGCTTTCTTT.

In this sample, this clonotype turned up many times. This chain joins TRBV19 and TRBJ2-3; no firm D call. Germline V gives CDR1 LNHDA, CDR2 SQIVND (reference sequence). CDR3 length: 14 residues. V was pared by 4 bases and J by 2 bases, with 10 bases between. CDR3 amino acids: CASSTRALTDTQYF. The CDR3 region has the DNA TGTGCCAGTAGTACGCGAGCTCTCACAGATACGCAGTATTTT. Drawing the rest from reference TRBV19 and TRBJ2-3, the complete variable domain is DGGITQSPKYLFRKEGQNVTLSCEQNLNHDAMYWYRQDPGQGLRLIYYSQIVNDFQKGDIAEGYSVSREKKESFPLTVTSAQKNPTAFYLCASSTRALTDTQYFGPGTRLTVL.

CDR3 bases: TGTGCCAGCAGTTCGGGACAGGGAGTTGAAAAACTGTTTTTT. Its translation: CASSSGQGVEKLFF. This chain connects TRBV6-5 to TRBJ1-4; 9 bases fit TRBD1. Germline V gives CDR1 MNHEY, CDR2 SVGAGI. CDR3 length equals 14 residues. V was pared by 4 bases and J by 7 bases, with 4 bases of the junction left unmatched.

By share, this clonotype counts as medium-sized. V and J are TRBV20-1 and TRBJ2-7; TRBD1 agrees at 7 bases. The CDR3 covers 12 residues. V was pared by 5 bases and J by 3 bases, with 4 bases of the junction left unmatched. CDR1 and CDR2 (germline): DFQATT, SNEGSKA (reference sequence). CDR3 loop: CSAFRQGYEQYF. CDR3 coding DNA: TGCAGTGCTTTCCGACAGGGCTACGAGCAGTACTTC.

This clonotype is deemed medium-sized. The chain joins TRBV5-1 to TRBJ2-7; D is ambiguous. Germline assignment: CDR1 SGHRS and CDR2 YFSETQ. This CDR3 is 13 amino acids long. V shed 3 bases and J shed 7 bases, with 14 bases lying between them. The CDR3 region is CASSSTTSFEQYF. CDR3 bases: TGCGCCAGCAGCTCCACCACCTCATTTGAGCAGTACTTC.

By its share, this clonotype is medium-sized. The genes are TRBV10-1 and TRBJ2-7; D unclear. The CDR3 is made up of 11 amino acids. Germline V gene data show CDR1 as WNHNN and CDR2 as SYGVQD (reference sequence). The V end was cut by 3 bases, the J end by 3 bases, with 3 bases between. The CDR3 spells CASSDGYEQYF. The CDR3 DNA sequence: TGCGCCAGCAGTGATGGCTACGAGCAGTACTTC.